The 7 T cell receptor beta chains presented below share a single source sample, sequenced in a study of cytomegalovirus exposure and HLA in healthy donors. Amplification used 60 Vbeta primers and 13 Jbeta primers. Assay used: immunoSEQ multiplex PCR; TCRdb lists only in-frame clones, some missing. The data contain 150,000 to 200,000 clones, around 79% of them seen just once; the ten biggest clones take up roughly 0.64%. The sample was PBMCs. The receptor source for this set is a woman aged 40 to 49 in good health and CMV-seronegative.

This clone was detected once. The gene calls are TRBV4-2 and TRBJ2-7, with TRBD1 identical over 10 bases. Germline trimming cut 2 bases from V and 0 bases from J; bases unmatched to any gene: 4. Looked up from germline, CDR1 is LGHNA and CDR2 is YNFKEQ. The CDR3 contains 16 residues. The CDR3 DNA is TGTGCCAGCAGCCAAACCGGGACAGGGGCCTCCTACGAGCAGTACTTC. Amino acid sequence: CASSQTGTGASYEQYF.

About this clone: Sequence at one end of the junction differs from germline and may be a read error. This chain connects TRBV7-9 to TRBJ2-7, with 9 bases identical to TRBD1. CDR1 and CDR2 (germline): SEHNR, FQNEAQ (reference sequence). This CDR3 spans 16 amino acids. The CDR3 nucleotides read TGTTCCAGCAGCTTATTGGAAACAGGGGGCTTGTACGAGCAGTACTTC. This encodes CSSSLLETGGLYEQYF.

CDR3 in DNA: TGTGCCAGCTCACCACCGGCACAGGGGGCCCACGAGCAGTACTTC. It encodes CASSPPAQGAHEQYF. The chain employs TRBV18 and TRBJ2-7; TRBD1 agrees at 9 bases. Germline CDR1 and CDR2: KGHSH and LQKENI. This CDR3 comprises 15 residues. V lost 0 bases and J lost 5; bases outside the gene matches: 5. Combining the CDR3 with reference TRBV18 and TRBJ2-7 gives the whole variable domain NAGVMQNPRHLVRRRGQEARLRCSPMKGHSHVYWYRQLPEEGLKFMVYLQKENIIDESGMPKERFSAEFPKEGPSILRIQQVVRGDSAAYFCASSPPAQGAHEQYFGPGTRLTVT.

In its sample, this clone was seen a few times. This sequence joins TRBV6-6 and TRBJ2-1; D unresolved. Germline V gene lookup returns CDR1 MNHNY and CDR2 SVGAGI (reference sequence). Between the trimmed V and J ends, which lost 6 bases and 4 bases, there was a span of 16 bases. The CDR3 spans 15 residues. The CDR3 region has the DNA TGTGCCAGCAGAAGAACGATAGCCAATTACAATGAGCAGTTCTTC. As protein: CASRRTIANYNEQFF.

The CDR3 sequence: CASSLGPNYEQYF. The CDR3 bases are TGTGCCAGCAGCCTCGGTCCTAACTACGAGCAGTACTTC. The V gene is TRBV9, the J gene TRBJ2-7; D call uncertain. CDR3 length equals 13 residues. Germline assignment: CDR1 SGDLS and CDR2 YYNGEE. V lost 4 bases, J lost 3 bases, and 11 bases lay in between.

Remarks on this clone: Relative to the germline gene, one junction end is altered; a read error may explain this. This rearrangement joins TRBV7-7 to TRBJ2-5, with 7 bases lining up with TRBD2. The germline CDR1 and CDR2 sequences are SSHAT and FNYEAQ (reference sequence). This CDR3 is built from 14 residues. The CDR3 reads CASSLAAGQETQYF. CDR3 nucleotide sequence: TGTGCTAGCAGCTTAGCAGCGGGACAAGAGACCCAGTACTTC.

This chain connects TRBV19 to TRBJ1-2; no clear D gene. Germline V gene data show CDR1 as LNHDA and CDR2 as SQIVND (reference sequence). This CDR3 has 14 amino acids. Trimming stripped 5 bases from V and 4 bases from J, with 14 bases between. The CDR3 protein is CASSPPSGAYGYTF. The CDR3, as DNA: TGTGCCAGTAGTCCTCCCTCAGGCGCCTATGGCTACACCTTC.